This T cell receptor (beta chain) was retrieved from a study of naive and memory T cell subsets. This clonotype showed up just a few times. The SP2 primer and nested alpha and beta constant region primers amplified ligated cDNA in four rounds. Reverse transcription of blood and skin TCR RNA was primed at alpha and beta constant regions. TCRdb passed the 5' RACE reads through MiXCR, listing each CDR3 protein once. Seen here are more than 55,000 distinct CDR3 sequences, approximately 8% observed once, and the top ten hold nearly 10%. V was cut by 8 bases and J by 6 bases, with 19 bases left in between. CDR1 is MGHRA and CDR2 is YSYEKL in the germline V gene. The CDR3 runs to 14 residues. TCR cDNA received a 3' ligated oligonucleotide that carried a UMI. Whole blood, roughly 2.5 ml, came from adult healthy volunteers. Reverse transcription used DNase-treated unsorted total RNA, aiming for roughly 1 to 1,100 ng.

The sequence was obtained from a female donor in good health. The chain couples TRBV4-1 to TRBJ1-1; weak D call: TRBD1 (6 bases). DNA for the CDR3: TGCGCCAGCCGGGATTGGGGGGGCAACCCTGAAGCTTTCTTT. Residues: CASRDWGGNPEAFF.